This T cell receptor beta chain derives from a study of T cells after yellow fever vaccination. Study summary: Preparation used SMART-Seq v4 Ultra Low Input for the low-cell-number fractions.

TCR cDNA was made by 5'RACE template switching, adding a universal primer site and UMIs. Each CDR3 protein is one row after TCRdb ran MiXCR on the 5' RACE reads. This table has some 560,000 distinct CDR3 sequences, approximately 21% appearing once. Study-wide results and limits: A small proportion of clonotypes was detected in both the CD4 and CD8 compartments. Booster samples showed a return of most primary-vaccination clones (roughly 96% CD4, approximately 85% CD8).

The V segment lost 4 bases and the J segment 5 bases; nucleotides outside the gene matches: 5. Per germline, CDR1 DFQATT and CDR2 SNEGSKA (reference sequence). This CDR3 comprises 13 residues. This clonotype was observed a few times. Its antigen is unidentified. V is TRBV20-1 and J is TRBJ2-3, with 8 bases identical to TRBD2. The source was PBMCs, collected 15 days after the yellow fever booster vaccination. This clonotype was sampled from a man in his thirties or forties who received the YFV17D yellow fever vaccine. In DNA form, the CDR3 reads TGCAGTGCTACGGGAGGGAGAAAAGATACGCAGTATTTT. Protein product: CSATGGRKDTQYF.